This T cell receptor (beta chain) was captured in a study of T cell responses to AZD1222 COVID-19 vaccine. Whole-study findings and limits: Close to half of all spike-specific TCRs reportedly target regions of the variants that are unmutated. At baseline, just five to seven AZD1222 recipients tested seropositive.

Sequencing used immunoSEQ multiplex PCR; TCRdb keeps in-frame clones, though not all of them. Here the sample spans approximately 180,000 clones, just under 90% being singletons. The V end was cut by 6 bases, the J end by 0 bases, with 6 bases between. The germline CDR1 and CDR2 sequences are MNHEY and SMNVEV (reference sequence). This CDR3 spans 14 amino acids. Notes on this clone: Its antigen is unknown.

The specimen comprised peripheral blood, sampled on day 0 of AZD1222 vaccination. V gene TRBV27 combines with J gene TRBJ1-6, with D unclear. The source is an adult in good health. The CDR3 nucleotides read TGTGCCAGCAGACCCTTCTCCTATAATTCACCCCTCCACTTT. Protein sequence: CASRPFSYNSPLHF.